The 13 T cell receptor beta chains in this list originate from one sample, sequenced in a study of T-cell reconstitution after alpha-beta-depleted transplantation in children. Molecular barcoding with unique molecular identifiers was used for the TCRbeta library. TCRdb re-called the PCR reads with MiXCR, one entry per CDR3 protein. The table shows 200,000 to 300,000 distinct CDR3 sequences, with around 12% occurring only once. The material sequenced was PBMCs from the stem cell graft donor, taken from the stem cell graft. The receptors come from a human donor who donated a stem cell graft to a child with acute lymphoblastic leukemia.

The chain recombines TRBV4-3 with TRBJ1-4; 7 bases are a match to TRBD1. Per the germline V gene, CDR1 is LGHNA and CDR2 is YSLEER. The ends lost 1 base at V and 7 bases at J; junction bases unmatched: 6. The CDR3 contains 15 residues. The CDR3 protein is CASSQATGVSEKLFF. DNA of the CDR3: TGCGCCAGCAGCCAAGCAACAGGGGTCAGTGAAAAACTGTTTTTT.

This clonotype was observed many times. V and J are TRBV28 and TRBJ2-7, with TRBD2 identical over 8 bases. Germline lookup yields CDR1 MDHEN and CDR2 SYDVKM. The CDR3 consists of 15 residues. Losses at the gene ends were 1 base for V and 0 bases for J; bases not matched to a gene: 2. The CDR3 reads CASSLLSGSSYEQYF. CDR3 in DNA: TGTGCCAGCAGTTTATTGAGCGGGAGCTCCTACGAGCAGTACTTC.

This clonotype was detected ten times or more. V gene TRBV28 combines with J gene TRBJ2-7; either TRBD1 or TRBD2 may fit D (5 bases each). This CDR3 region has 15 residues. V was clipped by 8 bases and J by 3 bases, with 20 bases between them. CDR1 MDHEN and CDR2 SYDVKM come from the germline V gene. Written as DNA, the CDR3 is TGTGCCAGCCATACGGCCTCGGGGCTTAGCTACGAGCAGTACTTC. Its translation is CASHTASGLSYEQYF.

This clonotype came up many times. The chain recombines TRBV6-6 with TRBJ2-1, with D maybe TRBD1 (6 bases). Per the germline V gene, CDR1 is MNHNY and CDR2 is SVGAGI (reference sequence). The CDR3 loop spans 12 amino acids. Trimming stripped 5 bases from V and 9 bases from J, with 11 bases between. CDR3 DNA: TGTGCCAGCAGTCGAACAGGGCGTGAGCAGTTCTTC. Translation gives CASSRTGREQFF.

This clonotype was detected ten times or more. Here the CDR3 reads CSGRTGDSGDTQYF. Written as DNA, the CDR3 is TGCAGCGGCCGGACAGGGGACTCTGGAGATACGCAGTATTTT. The chain links TRBV29-1 to TRBJ2-3, with 9 nucleotides matching TRBD1. The CDR3 has 14 amino acids. Germline CDR1 is SQVTM and CDR2 is ANQGSEA. Trimming cost V 7 bases and J 5 bases; bases outside gene matches: 10.

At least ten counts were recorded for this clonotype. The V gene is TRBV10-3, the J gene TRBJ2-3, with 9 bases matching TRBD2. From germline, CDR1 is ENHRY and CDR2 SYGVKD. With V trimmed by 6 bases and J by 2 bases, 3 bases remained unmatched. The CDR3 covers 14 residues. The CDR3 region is CAISPSGNTDTQYF. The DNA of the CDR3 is TGTGCCATCAGCCCTAGCGGGAACACAGATACGCAGTATTTT.

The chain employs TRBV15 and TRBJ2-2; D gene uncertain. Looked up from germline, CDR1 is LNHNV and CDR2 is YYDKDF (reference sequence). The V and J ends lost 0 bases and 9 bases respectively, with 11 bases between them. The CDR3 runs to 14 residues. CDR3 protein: CATSRDLDTWELFF. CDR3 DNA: TGTGCCACCAGCAGAGATCTTGATACCTGGGAGCTGTTTTTT.

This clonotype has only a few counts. This CDR3 reads CASSPVIFGGNTGELFF. In nucleotides, the CDR3 is TGTGCCAGCAGCCCCGTGATATTTGGAGGGAACACCGGGGAGCTGTTTTTT. This chain uses TRBV7-8 with TRBJ2-2; D perhaps matches TRBD2 (5 bases). V was cut by 5 bases and J by 1 base, with 17 bases left in between. The CDR3 has 17 amino acids. Germline CDR1 and CDR2: SGHVS and FQNEAQ. The full variable domain, rest sourced from reference TRBV7-8 and TRBJ2-2, is GAGVSQSPRYKVAKRGQDVALRCDPISGHVSLFWYQQALGQGPEFLTYFQNEAQLDKSGLPSDRFFAERPEGSVSTLKIQRTQQEDSAVYLCASSPVIFGGNTGELFFGEGSRLTVL.

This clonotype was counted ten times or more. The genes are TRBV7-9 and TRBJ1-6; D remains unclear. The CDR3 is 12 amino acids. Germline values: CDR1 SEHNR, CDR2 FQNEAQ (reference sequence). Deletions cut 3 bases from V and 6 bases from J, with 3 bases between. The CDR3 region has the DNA TGTGCCAGCAGCTTCCTTAATTCACCCCTCCACTTT. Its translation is CASSFLNSPLHF.

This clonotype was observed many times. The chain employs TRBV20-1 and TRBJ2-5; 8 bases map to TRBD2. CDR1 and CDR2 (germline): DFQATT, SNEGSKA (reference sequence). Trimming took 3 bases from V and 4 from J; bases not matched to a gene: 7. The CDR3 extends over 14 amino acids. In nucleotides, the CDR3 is TGCAGTGCTAGTAGCGGGATTGGATTAGAGACCCAGTACTTC. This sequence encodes CSASSGIGLETQYF.

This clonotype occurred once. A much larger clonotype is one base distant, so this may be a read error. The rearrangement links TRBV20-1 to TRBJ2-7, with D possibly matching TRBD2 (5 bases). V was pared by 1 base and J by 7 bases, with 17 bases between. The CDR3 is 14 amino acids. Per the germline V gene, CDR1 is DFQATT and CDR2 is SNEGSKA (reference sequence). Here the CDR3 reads CSARVREFAREQYF. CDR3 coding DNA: TGCAGTGCTAGAGTAAGGGAGTTCGCGAGAGAGCAGTACTTC.

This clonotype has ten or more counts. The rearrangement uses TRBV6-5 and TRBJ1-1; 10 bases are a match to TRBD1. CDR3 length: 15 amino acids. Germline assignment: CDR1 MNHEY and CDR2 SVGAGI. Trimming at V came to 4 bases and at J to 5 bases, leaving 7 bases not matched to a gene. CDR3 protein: CASSSRQGAVTEAFF. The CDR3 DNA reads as TGTGCCAGCAGTTCCAGACAGGGGGCTGTAACTGAAGCTTTCTTT.

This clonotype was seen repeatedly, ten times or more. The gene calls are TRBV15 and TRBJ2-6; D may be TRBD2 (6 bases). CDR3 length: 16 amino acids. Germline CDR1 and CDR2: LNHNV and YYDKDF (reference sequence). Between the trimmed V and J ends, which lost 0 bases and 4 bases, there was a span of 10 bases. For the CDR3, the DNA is TGTGCCACCAGCAGAGATGGGGGGTCCGGGGCCAACGTCCTGACTTTC. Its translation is CATSRDGGSGANVLTF.